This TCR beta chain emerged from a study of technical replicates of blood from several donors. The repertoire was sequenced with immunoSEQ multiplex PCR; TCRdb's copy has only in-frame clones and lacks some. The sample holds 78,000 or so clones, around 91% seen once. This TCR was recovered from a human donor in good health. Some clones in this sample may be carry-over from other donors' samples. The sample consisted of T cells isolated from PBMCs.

CDR3 nucleotides: TGCGCCAGCAGTGAGTTTCTAGCGAACGATTACGAGCAGTACTTC. Its protein product is CASSEFLANDYEQYF. This chain joins TRBV10-2 and TRBJ2-7; D is possibly TRBD2 (6 bases). V was pared by 1 base and J by 4 bases, with 14 bases between. Per germline, CDR1 WSHSY and CDR2 SAAADI. The CDR3 spans 15 residues.